One sample yielded the 27 T cell receptor beta chains listed below, sequenced in a study of blood T cell repertoires in COVID-19 (dated by TCRdb to the early 2020s). The protocol used for the library was the immunoSEQ multiplex PCR assay. This is the immuneACCESS table as TCRdb keeps it, with only in-frame sequences that have V and J called. A part of the clones is gone; compared with another copy, unresolved V genes explain less than half, and the rest is unexplained. The sample has 200,000 to 250,000 clones on record, less than 90% of them singletons. The ten most abundant clones make up approximately 6.5% of the sample. The specimen sequenced was PBMCs or T cells enriched from blood (not recorded which). The source is a woman aged 40-49 years who had recovered from COVID-19.

The chain couples TRBV7-9 to TRBJ1-5; D call uncertain. The V and J ends lost 5 bases and 2 bases respectively, with 19 bases between them. CDR1 and CDR2 (germline): SEHNR, FQNEAQ (reference sequence). This CDR3 comprises 17 residues. The DNA for the CDR3 is TGTGCCAGCAGCACAAACCACCCCTCCGAGGGCAATCAGCCCCAGCATTTT. This sequence encodes CASSTNHPSEGNQPQHF. The complete variable domain, with remaining parts taken from reference TRBV7-9 and TRBJ1-5, reads DTGVSQNPRHKITKRGQNVTFRCDPISEHNRLYWYRQTLGQGPEFLTYFQNEAQLEKSRLLSDRFSAERPKGSFSTLEIQRTEQGDSAMYLCASSTNHPSEGNQPQHFGDGTRLSIL.

The rearrangement uses TRBV6-5 and TRBJ2-7, with D possibly being TRBD1 (5 bases). Germline values: CDR1 MNHEY, CDR2 SVGAGI. Trimming removed 6 bases at V and 2 bases at J, with 17 bases between. The CDR3 has 15 residues. As DNA, the CDR3 is TGTGCCAGCAGACCTTCAGAAACAGGAACCTACGAGCAGTACGTC. Its protein product is CASRPSETGTYEQYV.

The rearrangement links TRBV28 to TRBJ1-4, with TRBD1 matching over 10 bases. CDR1 MDHEN and CDR2 SYDVKM come from the germline V gene. The trim removed 7 bases at V and 7 bases at J, leaving 12 bases unmatched. This CDR3 has 16 residues. The DNA of the CDR3 is TGTGCCAGCACCGTAGGACAGGGGGGGATTTTTGAAAAACTGTTTTTT. Its protein is CASTVGQGGIFEKLFF. Full variable domain (missing parts from reference TRBV28 and TRBJ1-4): DVKVTQSSRYLVKRTGEKVFLECVQDMDHENMFWYRQDPGLGLRLIYFSYDVKMKEKGDIPEGYSVSREKKERFSLILESASTNQTSMYLCASTVGQGGIFEKLFFGSGTQLSVL.

The rearrangement uses TRBV2 and TRBJ2-1; TRBD1 agrees at 8 bases. Trimming cost V 4 bases and J 5 bases; bases outside gene matches: 7. The CDR3 has 15 residues. Germline lookup yields CDR1 SNHLY and CDR2 FYNNEI. The DNA for the CDR3 is TGTGCCAGCAGTGTAGCAGGGGGCGATCACAATGAGCAGTTCTTC. Its translation: CASSVAGGDHNEQFF.

V gene TRBV3-1 (or the pseudogene TRBV3-2) combines with J gene TRBJ2-5, with D hard to call. The CDR3 is made up of 13 amino acids. Trimming pared 4 bases from V and 4 bases from J, leaving 10 bases between. Germline lookup yields CDR1 LGHDT and CDR2 YNNKEL (reference sequence). CDR3 amino acids: CASSRVGIETQYF. The CDR3, as DNA: TGTGCCAGCAGCCGGGTGGGCATAGAGACCCAGTACTTC.

The V call is TRBV6-1, the J call TRBJ1-2, with a possible D match to TRBD1 (6 bases). The CDR3 contains 16 residues. Trimming cost V 3 bases and J 3 bases, with 17 bases left between them. CDR1 is MNHNS, CDR2 SASEGT, per germline. DNA of the CDR3: TGTGCCAGCAGTGACCATGGACAGACTTTTTACTATGGCTACACCTTC. It is translated as CASSDHGQTFYYGYTF.

The chain uses TRBV19 and TRBJ1-1; D possibly corresponds to TRBD1 (5 bases). Germline-derived CDR1 and CDR2 are LNHDA and SQIVND (reference sequence). The V and J ends lost 8 bases and 0 bases respectively, with 19 bases between them. This CDR3 has 16 residues. CDR3 loop: CASPPAGPVMNTEAFF. CDR3 bases: TGTGCCAGTCCTCCGGCAGGGCCGGTTATGAACACTGAAGCTTTCTTT.

The CDR3 is CASSSWQNTEAFF. CDR3 DNA sequence: TGTGCCAGCAGTTCATGGCAGAACACTGAAGCTTTCTTT. The V gene is TRBV6-2 or TRBV6-3, the J gene TRBJ1-1; D unclear. Germline CDR1 and CDR2: MNHEY and SVGEGT. The V end lost 4 bases, the J end lost 1 base, and 7 bases lay between the germline ends. The CDR3 covers 13 residues.

V is TRBV7-2 and J is TRBJ2-1; D is unclear. The CDR3 covers 12 residues. Germline values: CDR1 SGHTA, CDR2 FQGNSA. Trimming removed 4 bases at V and 12 bases at J, with 13 bases between. For the CDR3, the DNA is TGTGCCAGCAGCTCCAATTCCCATGTGCAGTTCTTC. It yields the protein CASSSNSHVQFF.

The chain links TRBV5-4 to TRBJ1-2, with TRBD1 matching over 9 bases. There are 17 residues in the CDR3. V lost 2 bases, J lost 5 bases, and 13 bases stayed unmatched. Germline CDR1 SGHNT, CDR2 YYREEE (reference sequence). Written as DNA, the CDR3 is TGTGCCAGCAGCTTTGGCGCTTCAGGACAGGGGCAATATGGCTACACCTTC. It yields the protein CASSFGASGQGQYGYTF.

This clone was seen only once. The CDR3 coding sequence is TGTGCCAGCAGTGATTCCGCAGGGGCCGCTTCCTACAATGAGCAGTTCTTC. Translated, it gives CASSDSAGAASYNEQFF. The chain employs TRBV6-4 and TRBJ2-1; weak D call: TRBD1 (6 bases). Trimming cost V 3 bases and J 1 base, with 16 bases left between them. The germline CDR1 and CDR2 sequences are MRHNA and SNTAGT. The CDR3 spans 17 residues.

The chain recombines TRBV19 with TRBJ1-2; TRBD1 is a possible D gene (6 bases). Trimming removed 3 bases at V and 6 bases at J, with 11 bases between. The CDR3 has 13 residues. Per germline, CDR1 LNHDA and CDR2 SQIVND (reference sequence). The CDR3 sequence: CASSIGSGDGYTF. The CDR3 DNA sequence: TGTGCCAGTAGTATTGGGTCAGGGGATGGCTACACCTTC.

V usage is TRBV3-1 (or the pseudogene TRBV3-2) and J usage is TRBJ2-6; D is unresolved. CDR3 size: 13 residues. The germline V gene encodes CDR1 LGHDT and CDR2 YNNKEL (reference sequence). V was clipped by 11 bases and J by 0 bases, with 8 bases between them. DNA of the CDR3: TGTGCCGCGGTTGCCTCTGGGGCCAACGTCCTGACTTTC. This translates into CAAVASGANVLTF.

The chain couples TRBV18 to TRBJ1-5, with TRBD1 as a possible D gene (6 bases). There are 15 residues in the CDR3. Germline values: CDR1 KGHSH, CDR2 LQKENI. V dropped 0 bases and J dropped 1 base, with 7 bases sitting between them. This CDR3 is CASSPPGASNQPQHF. The CDR3 nucleotides read TGTGCCAGCTCACCACCGGGGGCCAGCAATCAGCCCCAGCATTTT.

V is TRBV13 and J is TRBJ2-5, with a weak D call TRBD2 (5 bases). CDR1 is PRHDT, CDR2 FYEKMQ, per germline (reference sequence). The CDR3 is 11 amino acids. The V and J ends lost 5 bases and 9 bases respectively, with 10 bases between them. CDR3 sequence: CASSARRAQYF. For the CDR3, the DNA is TGTGCCAGCAGCGCCCGGCGGGCCCAGTACTTC. Looking up the rest from reference TRBV13 and TRBJ2-5 gives the full variable domain: AAGVIQSPRHLIKEKRETATLKCYPIPRHDTVYWYQQGPGQDPQFLISFYEKMQSDKGSIPDRFSAQQFSDYHSELNMSSLELGDSALYFCASSARRAQYFGPGTRLLVL.

There are a few counts of this clone. The genes are TRBV5-6 and TRBJ1-6, with D possibly TRBD1 on 6 matching bases. From germline, CDR1 is SGHDT and CDR2 YYEEEE. V shed 1 base and J shed 8 bases, with 22 bases lying between them. This CDR3 spans 18 amino acids. This chain's CDR3 is CASSLYGATGAEYSPLHF. CDR3 nucleotides: TGTGCCAGCAGCTTGTACGGGGCGACAGGAGCGGAATATTCACCCCTCCACTTT.

The chain joins TRBV11-2 to TRBJ2-2, with D possibly being TRBD1 (5 bases). Germline CDR1 is SGHAT and CDR2 is FQNNGV. The CDR3 loop spans 17 amino acids. V lost 0 bases, J lost 3 bases, and 14 bases lay in between. In DNA form, the CDR3 reads TGTGCCAGCAGCTTAGACCCCCCCAGGGTTCACACCGGGGAGCTGTTTTTT. It specifies CASSLDPPRVHTGELFF.

J is TRBJ2-1 and V is TRBV11-2; 8 bases align to TRBD2. V lost 1 base, J lost 5 bases, and 10 bases stayed unmatched. CDR3 size: 17 residues. CDR1 is SGHAT and CDR2 is FQNNGV in the germline V gene. CDR3 region: CASSLVSGSLYNNEQFF. As DNA, the CDR3 is TGTGCCAGCAGCTTAGTCAGCGGGAGCCTTTATAACAATGAGCAGTTCTTC.

The chain links TRBV9 to TRBJ2-1; 10 bases are shared with TRBD2. Germline V gene data show CDR1 as SGDLS and CDR2 as YYNGEE. The CDR3 consists of 16 residues. J gave up 10 bases and V 0 bases, and 10 bases lay outside the gene matches. The CDR3 region is CASSVDILAGVEEQFF. Written as DNA, the CDR3 is TGTGCCAGCAGCGTAGATATCCTAGCGGGAGTGGAAGAGCAGTTCTTC.

The chain recombines TRBV6-6 with TRBJ2-2; 12 nucleotides align to TRBD2. CDR1 and CDR2 (germline): MNHNY, SVGAGI (reference sequence). The CDR3 sequence is 15 residues long. The J segment lost 7 bases and the V segment lost 6 bases, leaving 6 bases of the junction unmatched. The CDR3 reads CASRSLAGGVGELFF. CDR3 DNA: TGTGCCAGCAGATCTCTAGCGGGAGGGGTCGGGGAGCTGTTTTTT.

The rearrangement joins TRBV12-5 to TRBJ1-2, with D maybe TRBD1 (5 bases). The V end was cut by 0 bases, the J end by 8 bases, with 19 bases between. This CDR3 is built from 16 residues. Germline CDR1 LGHNT, CDR2 FRNRAP. The CDR3 reads CASGLVLNRQTTGYTF. The CDR3 nucleotides read TGTGCTAGTGGTTTGGTACTAAACAGGCAAACGACGGGCTACACCTTC. The full variable domain, its missing parts supplied by reference TRBV12-5 and TRBJ1-2, is DARVTQTPRHKVTEMGQEVTMRCQPILGHNTVFWYRQTMMQGLELLAYFRNRAPLDDSGMPKDRFSAEMPDATLATLKIQPSEPRDSAVYFCASGLVLNRQTTGYTFGSGTRLTVV.

The CDR3 nucleotides read TGTGCCAGCAGTTACGCCTACAGGGAATCAACTGAAGCTTTCTTT. Residues: CASSYAYRESTEAFF. This chain links TRBV6-2 or TRBV6-3 with TRBJ1-1; TRBD1 might be the D (6 bases). The CDR3 contains 15 residues. The V gene's germline CDR1 is MNHEY and CDR2 SVGEGT. The V gene lost 2 bases and the J gene lost 5 bases, with 15 bases spanning the gap.

The V gene is TRBV7-4, the J gene TRBJ2-7; 8 nucleotides match TRBD2. V was pared by 2 bases and J by 2 bases, with 2 bases of the junction left unmatched. This CDR3 comprises 14 residues. Germline V gives CDR1 SGHVT, CDR2 SQSDAQ. The CDR3 reads CASSLTSGAYEQYF. The CDR3, as DNA: TGTGCCAGCAGCTTAACTAGCGGCGCCTACGAGCAGTACTTC.

This chain uses TRBV5-5 with TRBJ1-1; 8 bases match TRBD1. This CDR3 has 15 amino acids. Germline V CDR1 and CDR2: SGHKS, YYEKEE (reference sequence). J was trimmed by 2 bases and V by 4 bases; bases with no gene match: 7. The CDR3: CASSPGTGINTEAFF. The CDR3 region has the DNA TGTGCCAGCAGCCCGGGGACAGGAATTAACACTGAAGCTTTCTTT.

Worth noting for this clone: This CDR3 is also generated by other DNA sequences in the sample. This chain joins TRBV19 and TRBJ2-7; 8 bases map to TRBD2. This CDR3 is 15 amino acids long. CDR1 and CDR2 from the germline V gene are LNHDA and SQIVND (reference sequence). V dropped 3 bases and J dropped 0; count of bases not matched to a gene: 4. CDR3 loop: CASSISGTSSYEQYF. CDR3 in DNA: TGTGCCAGTAGTATTAGCGGGACAAGCTCCTACGAGCAGTACTTC.

This rearrangement joins TRBV4-2 to TRBJ1-1; the D is unclear. The CDR3 runs to 16 residues. Germline V gives CDR1 LGHNA, CDR2 YNFKEQ. Trimming pared 4 bases from V and 7 bases from J, leaving 22 bases between. CDR3 sequence reads: CASSPLKGPSPGEAFF. In DNA form, the CDR3 reads TGTGCCAGCAGCCCCCTCAAAGGCCCTTCGCCAGGTGAAGCTTTCTTT.

V and J are TRBV19 and TRBJ2-5; 8 positions agree with TRBD1. Germline assignment: CDR1 LNHDA and CDR2 SQIVND (reference sequence). This CDR3 has 14 amino acids. Germline trimming cut 6 bases from V and 1 base from J; bases unmatched to any gene: 4. The CDR3 nucleotides read TGTGCCAGTAGGAGCGGACAGGGCCAAGAGACCCAGTACTTC. Protein sequence: CASRSGQGQETQYF.